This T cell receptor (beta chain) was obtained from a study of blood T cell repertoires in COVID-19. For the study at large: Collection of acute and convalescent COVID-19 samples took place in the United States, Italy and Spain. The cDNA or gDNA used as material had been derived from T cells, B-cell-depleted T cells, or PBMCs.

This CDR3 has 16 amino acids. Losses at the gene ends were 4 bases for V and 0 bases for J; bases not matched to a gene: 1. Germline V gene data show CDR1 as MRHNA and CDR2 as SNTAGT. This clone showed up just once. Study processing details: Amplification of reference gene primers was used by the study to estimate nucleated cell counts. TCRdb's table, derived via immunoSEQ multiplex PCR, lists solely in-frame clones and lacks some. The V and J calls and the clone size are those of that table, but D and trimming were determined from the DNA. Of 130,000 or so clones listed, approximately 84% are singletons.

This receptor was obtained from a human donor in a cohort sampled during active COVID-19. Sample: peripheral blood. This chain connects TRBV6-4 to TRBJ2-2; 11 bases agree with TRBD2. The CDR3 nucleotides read TGTGCCAGCAGTGTGACTAGCGGGGCGAACACCGGGGAGCTGTTTTTT. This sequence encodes CASSVTSGANTGELFF.